The 8 T cell receptor beta chains below all came from one sample that was sequenced in a study of OX40 agonist ivuxolimab in advanced cancers. This table comes from immunoSEQ multiplex PCR, and its TCRdb copy is limited to in-frame clones, with some not included. This sample carries roughly 70,000 clones, 86% of them seen once, and the ten largest clones take 6.5% to 7.5%. The specimen comprised CD4+ or CD8+ T cells sorted from blood, sampled in a trial of the OX40 agonist ivuxolimab. The receptors originated from an adult with an advanced solid tumor such as melanoma, head and neck, liver or kidney cancer.

The chain employs TRBV4-1 and TRBJ2-7, with D possibly TRBD1 on 5 matching bases. CDR1 and CDR2 (germline): MGHRA, YSYEKL. The CDR3 is made up of 15 amino acids. V lost 0 bases, J lost 3 bases, and 12 bases lay in between. CDR3 region: CASSQDTRQIYEQYF. CDR3 DNA sequence: TGCGCCAGCAGCCAAGATACGAGACAGATCTACGAGCAGTACTTC.

The V and J genes are TRBV10-3 and TRBJ1-1; TRBD1 is a possible D gene (5 bases). This CDR3 region has 13 residues. CDR1 is ENHRY, CDR2 SYGVKD, per germline. V was cut by 6 bases and J by 3 bases, with 11 bases left in between. Written as DNA, the CDR3 is TGTGCCATCAGGCAGGGTCTGGACACTGAAGCTTTCTTT. Translating gives CAIRQGLDTEAFF.

This chain links TRBV4-1 with TRBJ2-7; D unresolved. Trimming took off 1 base at V and 4 bases at J, with 17 bases between the two ends. Germline V lookup: CDR1 MGHRA, CDR2 YSYEKL. The length of the CDR3 is 16 residues. CDR3 sequence: CASSQVLGPRRYEQYF. The CDR3, as DNA: TGCGCCAGCAGCCAAGTCTTGGGCCCTCGGCGGTACGAGCAGTACTTC.

The count of this clone is one. J is TRBJ2-7 and V is TRBV5-1, with 11 positions matching TRBD1. Unmatched junction bases numbered 9, after V lost 3 bases and J lost 7 bases. The CDR3 sequence is 15 residues long. Germline lookup yields CDR1 SGHRS and CDR2 YFSETQ. The CDR3 nucleotides are TGCGCCAGCAGCTCAACCGGGACAGGGGGGAGGGAGCAGTACTTC. This encodes CASSSTGTGGREQYF.

The J gene is TRBJ1-6, the V gene TRBV7-9; 7 bases fit TRBD1. The V segment lost 11 bases and the J segment 7 bases; nucleotides outside the gene matches: 5. CDR1 is SEHNR, CDR2 FQNEAQ, per germline (reference sequence). The CDR3 is made up of 12 amino acids. This CDR3 reads CAEGTVNSPLHF. CDR3 sequence (DNA): TGTGCCGAGGGGACAGTCAATTCACCCCTCCACTTT.

This chain joins TRBV30 and TRBJ2-3; D might be TRBD2 (6 bases). Germline CDR1 is GTSNPN and CDR2 is SVGIG (reference sequence). The V and J ends lost 5 bases and 6 bases respectively, with 9 bases between them. The CDR3 runs 11 residues. CDR3 DNA sequence: TGTGCCTGGGGCCGGGGGGATACGCAGTATTTT. Its protein is CAWGRGDTQYF.

The chain employs TRBV18 and TRBJ2-5; D call uncertain. This CDR3 spans 13 amino acids. With 8 bases removed from V and 5 bases from J, the gap between germline ends came to 15 bases. Germline V lookup: CDR1 KGHSH, CDR2 LQKENI. The DNA of the CDR3 is TGTGCCAGCGCTGACGGCCGGCAGGAGACCCAGTACTTC. Translating it yields CASADGRQETQYF.

The table lists this clone with a few counts. The chain recombines TRBV7-6 with TRBJ1-6; no firm D call. Per germline, CDR1 SGHVS and CDR2 FNYEAQ. V dropped 1 base and J dropped 9 bases, with 19 bases sitting between them. The CDR3 runs to 17 residues. This chain's CDR3 is CASSLVAGDRSSSPLHF. The CDR3 coding sequence is TGTGCCAGCAGCTTAGTCGCCGGAGATCGGAGTAGTTCACCCCTCCACTTT.